Included here is one T cell receptor (beta chain) sequence, with context. As yet, its antigen is unknown. They isolated at least 6 million PBMCs from each sample. The CDR3 has 15 residues. Germline assignment: CDR1 MDHEN and CDR2 SYDVKM. V shed 2 bases and J shed 5 bases, with 13 bases lying between them. These data belong to a study of blood T cells in healthy people across ages. Alongside a J-beta primer mix, a sample-barcoded 5' primer served in a second PCR lasting roughly 7 to 11 cycles. With 12 random nucleotides, a template-switch adaptor tagged each individual cDNA molecule. TCRdb re-called the 5' RACE reads with MiXCR, one entry per CDR3 protein. The data hold about 680,000 distinct CDR3 sequences, with around half observed a single time. Study observations and caveats: Investigators treated diversity estimates from one million T cells as underestimates.

This clonotype originated in a woman aged 55-70 years in good health. The gene calls are TRBV28 and TRBJ1-5; weak D call: TRBD1 (5 bases). Sequencing used blood. CDR3 region: CASSLLGRVDQPQHF. In DNA, the CDR3 is TGTGCCAGCAGTTTACTTGGCAGGGTGGATCAGCCCCAGCATTTT.